The 2 T cell receptor beta chains below come from one sample, sequenced in a study of T cell responses to AZD1222 COVID-19 vaccine. Profiling relied on immunoSEQ multiplex PCR, and the TCRdb table lists in-frame clones only, not all of them. The table includes more than 95,000 clones, 82% detected once. The sequenced sample was peripheral blood, obtained on day 0 of AZD1222 vaccination. The receptors were sampled from an adult in good health.

The chain uses TRBV15 and TRBJ1-5; TRBD1 is a possible D gene (5 bases). The germline V gene encodes CDR1 LNHNV and CDR2 YYDKDF (reference sequence). V gave up 2 bases and J gave up 4 bases, with 9 bases separating them. The CDR3 contains 14 residues. DNA of the CDR3: TGTGCCACCAGCAGACCGGGACTTAATCAGCCCCAGCATTTT. This gives the protein CATSRPGLNQPQHF.

This clone was seen only once. The chain carries TRBV6-6 and TRBJ2-3; 8 positions agree with TRBD1. Germline CDR1 MNHNY, CDR2 SVGAGI (reference sequence). The CDR3 runs 15 residues. V shed 5 bases, J shed 1 base, and the junction held 5 bases outside the gene matches. CDR3 coding DNA: TGTGCCAGCAGTCGATCGGGACAGGGCACAGATACGCAGTATTTT. Encoded protein: CASSRSGQGTDTQYF.